Each of the 5 T cell receptor beta chains below was sequenced from the same sample in a study of T cell responses to AZD1222 COVID-19 vaccine. The repertoire was sequenced with immunoSEQ multiplex PCR; TCRdb's copy has only in-frame clones and lacks some. This repertoire shows 170,000 or so clones, about nine tenths found once; its top ten account for 2.6%. Material: peripheral blood, obtained on day 0 of AZD1222 vaccination. Source of these receptors: an adult in good health.

This clone was counted only a few times. V usage is TRBV28 and J usage is TRBJ2-7; 10 nucleotides align to TRBD2. The germline V gene encodes CDR1 MDHEN and CDR2 SYDVKM. V lost 6 bases, J lost 0 bases, and 5 bases stayed unmatched. The CDR3 is 15 residues long. CDR3 sequence (DNA): TGTGCCAGCAGCCCAGGACTAGCGGTCTCCTACGAGCAGTACTTC. Its translation: CASSPGLAVSYEQYF.

This chain joins TRBV6-5 and TRBJ1-3, with no clear D. CDR3 length: 14 amino acids. CDR1 and CDR2 (germline): MNHEY, SVGAGI. Trimming removed 7 bases from V and 0 bases from J, with 10 bases in between. The DNA for the CDR3 is TGTGCCAGCAACGACGGAGCCTCTGGAAACACCATATATTTT. Its protein is CASNDGASGNTIYF.

This sequence joins TRBV4-1 and TRBJ2-3; 14 bases align to TRBD2. CDR1 and CDR2 from the germline V gene are MGHRA and YSYEKL. The junction had 22 bases not matched to a gene; V was cut back by 5 bases and J by 3 bases. CDR3 length: 22 amino acids. CDR3 coding DNA: TGCGCCAGCAGCGAAAGGGGACTAGCGGGAGTCCAAAACTACCTTCGTACAGATACGCAGTATTTT. Translating it yields CASSERGLAGVQNYLRTDTQYF.

A note on this clone: Other DNA sequences in the sample encode the same CDR3. The V and J genes are TRBV18 and TRBJ1-3, with 8 bases that match TRBD1. CDR1 is KGHSH and CDR2 is LQKENI in the germline V gene. This CDR3 has 16 amino acids. V was pared by 3 bases and J by 4 bases, with 8 bases of the junction left unmatched. CDR3 nucleotide sequence: TGTGCCAGCTCACCCATAACCGGGACAGGAGGAAACACCATATATTTT. Its translation is CASSPITGTGGNTIYF.

The chain has TRBV6-5 and TRBJ1-2, with 7 bases that match TRBD1. The CDR3 covers 14 residues. CDR1 is MNHEY, CDR2 SVGAGI, per germline. Unmatched junction bases numbered 8, after V lost 6 bases and J lost 4 bases. The CDR3 loop is CASSIPGQIYGYTF. The CDR3 DNA is TGTGCCAGCAGCATCCCGGGACAGATCTATGGCTACACCTTC.